The T cell receptor (beta chain) described here comes from a study of blood T cells in healthy people across ages. V lost 3 bases and J lost 6, with 9 bases in between. The CDR3 sequence is 13 residues long. Germline values: CDR1 MNHNS, CDR2 SASEGT. With a J-beta primer mix and a sample-barcoded 5' primer, a second PCR ran roughly 7 to 11 cycles. TCRdb redid the calling of the 5' RACE reads with MiXCR, one entry per CDR3 protein. This sample has some 890,000 distinct CDR3 sequences, with 25% to 30% found just once. These records were also assigned to another study, of T cells of mothers and their children. As that study records: The search for persistent microchimeric T cell clones detected none.

Sequencing was carried out using blood. The sequence came from a woman aged 35 to 49 in good health. The chain recombines TRBV6-1 with TRBJ2-1; perhaps D is TRBD1 or TRBD2 (5 bases each). The CDR3 is CASSEGDPNEQFF. CDR3 nucleotides: TGTGCCAGCAGTGAGGGGGACCCCAATGAGCAGTTCTTC.